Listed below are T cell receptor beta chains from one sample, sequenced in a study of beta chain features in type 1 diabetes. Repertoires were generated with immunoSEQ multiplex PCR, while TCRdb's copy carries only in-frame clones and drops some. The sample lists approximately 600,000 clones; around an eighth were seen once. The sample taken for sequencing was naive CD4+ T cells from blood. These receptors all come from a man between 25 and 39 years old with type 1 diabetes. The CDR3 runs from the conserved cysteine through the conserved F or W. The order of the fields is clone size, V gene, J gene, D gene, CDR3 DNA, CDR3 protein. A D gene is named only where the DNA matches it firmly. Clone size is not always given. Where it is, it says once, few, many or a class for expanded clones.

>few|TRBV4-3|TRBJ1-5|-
TGCGCCAGCAGCTTTGATAGAGTCTCCAAATCCCAGCATTTT
CASSFDRVSKSQHF
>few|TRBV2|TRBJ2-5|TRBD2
TGTGCCAGCAGTGATTGGCGGGGGGTCAACCAAGAGACCCAGTACTTC
CASSDWRGVNQETQYF
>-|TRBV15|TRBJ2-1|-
TGTGCCACCAGGGGAGGGGGACAGGAATTCAATGAGCAGTTCTTC
CATRGGGQEFNEQFF
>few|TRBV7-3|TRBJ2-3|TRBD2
TGTGCCAGCAGCTGGGCCGGGACTAGCGGCACAGATACGCAGTATTTT
CASSWAGTSGTDTQYF
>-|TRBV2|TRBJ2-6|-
TGTGCCAGCAAGTCAGGTACTGGGGCCAACGTCCTGACTTTC
CASKSGTGANVLTF
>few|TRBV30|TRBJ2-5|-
TGTGCCTGGAGTCGGACTTTAGAGACCCAGTACTTC
CAWSRTLETQYF
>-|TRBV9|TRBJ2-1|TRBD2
TGTGCCAGCAGCCCTAGCGGGGGGAGATTTAACAATGAGCAGTTCTTC
CASSPSGGRFNNEQFF
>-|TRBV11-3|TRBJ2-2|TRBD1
TGTGCCAGCAGCCGGACAGGGGACACCGGGGAGCTGTTTTTT
CASSRTGDTGELFF
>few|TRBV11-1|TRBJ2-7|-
TGTGCCAGCAGCTCCGGACACATACCTTCCTACGAGCAGTACTTC
CASSSGHIPSYEQYF
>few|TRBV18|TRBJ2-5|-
TGTGCCAGCTCACCACGGGGGATCGACGAGACCCAGTACTTC
CASSPRGIDETQYF
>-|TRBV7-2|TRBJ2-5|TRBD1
TGTGCCAGCAGCCGGGACAGTCAAGAGACCCAGTACTTC
CASSRDSQETQYF
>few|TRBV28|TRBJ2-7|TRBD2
TGTGCCAGCAGTAGCGGGGGGGGACTCTACGAGCAGTACTTC
CASSSGGGLYEQYF
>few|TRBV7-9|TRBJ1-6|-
TGTGCCAGTTCAGGATCCTATAATTCACCCCTCCACTTT
CASSGSYNSPLHF
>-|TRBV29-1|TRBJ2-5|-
TGCAGCGTTGACTTATACGGGCTCGGAGAGACCCAGTACTTC
CSVDLYGLGETQYF
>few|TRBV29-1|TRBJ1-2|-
TGCAGCGTTGAACGACGTCGGAACTATGGCTACACCTTC
CSVERRRNYGYTF
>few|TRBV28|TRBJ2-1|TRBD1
TGTGCCAGCATGCGGTCAGGGGGCAATGAGCAGTTCTTC
CASMRSGGNEQFF
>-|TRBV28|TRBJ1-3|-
TGTGCCGCAGCAGGGGCTGGAAACACCATATATTTT
CAAAGAGNTIYF
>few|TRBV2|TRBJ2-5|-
TGTGCCAGCAAGTACGGGGTAGAAGAGACCCAGTACTTC
CASKYGVEETQYF
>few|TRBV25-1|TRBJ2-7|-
TGTGCCAGCAGTGTGAATTACGAGCAGTACTTC
CASSVNYEQYF
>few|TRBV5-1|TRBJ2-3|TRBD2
TGCGCCAGCAGCTCGGCCGGGGGGAGCACAGATACGCAGTATTTT
CASSSAGGSTDTQYF
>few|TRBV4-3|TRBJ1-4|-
TGCGCCAGCAGCCAAGATCAGGGTGTGGAAAAACTGTTTTTT
CASSQDQGVEKLFF
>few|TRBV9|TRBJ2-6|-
TGTGCCAGCAGCGTAGTTGGGGCCAACGTCCTGACTTTC
CASSVVGANVLTF
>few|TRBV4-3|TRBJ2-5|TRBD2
TGCGCCAGCAGCCAAGATTCTAGCGGGGGTGCCCAGTACTTC
CASSQDSSGGAQYF
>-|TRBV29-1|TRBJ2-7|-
TGCAGCGTTGAAGGTTCGGTGAGGGAGCAGTACTTC
CSVEGSVREQYF
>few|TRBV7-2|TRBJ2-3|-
TGTGCCAGCACCCACAGCACAGATACGCAGTATTTT
CASTHSTDTQYF
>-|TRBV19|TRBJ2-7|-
TGTGCCAGTAGTAATGACAGATTCTTCTACGAGCAGTACTTC
CASSNDRFFYEQYF
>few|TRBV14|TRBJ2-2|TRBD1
TGTGCCAGCAGCCTCCAGGGGGCCGGGGAGCTGTTTTTT
CASSLQGAGELFF
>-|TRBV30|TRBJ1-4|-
TGTGCCTGGAGTCCCAGGGGACTCCTAAGCAATGAAAAACTGTTTTTT
CAWSPRGLLSNEKLFF
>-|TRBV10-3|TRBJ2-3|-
TGTGCCATCAGTGAGTCTAAGATGGTAGATACGCAGTATTTT
CAISESKMVDTQYF
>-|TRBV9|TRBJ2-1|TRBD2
TGTGCCAGCAGCTTCTCTTCGGGAGGTGAGCAGTTCTTC
CASSFSSGGEQFF
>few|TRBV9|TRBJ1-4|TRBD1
TGTGCCAGCAGCGAAGGACAGGGGGTTAATGAAAAACTGTTTTTT
CASSEGQGVNEKLFF
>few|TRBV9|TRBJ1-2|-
TGTGCCAGCAGCGCCGAAGGGCGGGGGGTGGAAGGCTACACCTTC
CASSAEGRGVEGYTF
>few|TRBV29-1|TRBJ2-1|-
TGCAGCGTTGTGAGGCAGAGTACCTACAATGAGCAGTTCTTC
CSVVRQSTYNEQFF
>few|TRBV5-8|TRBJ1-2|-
TGTGCCAGCAGCGCCAAGGGCAGGGAGGACTATGGCTACACCTTC
CASSAKGREDYGYTF
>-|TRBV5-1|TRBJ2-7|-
TGCGCCAGCAGCTTGGTATCTAGCTCCTACGAGCAGTACTTC
CASSLVSSSYEQYF
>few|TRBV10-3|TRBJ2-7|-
TGTGCCATCAGTGAGTCGCTCACCCGGAGCGCCTACGAGCAGTACTTC
CAISESLTRSAYEQYF
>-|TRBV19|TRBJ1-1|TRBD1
TGTGCCACCCGGAGGGGACAGGGGGCATTGGGGACTGAAGCTTTCTTT
CATRRGQGALGTEAFF
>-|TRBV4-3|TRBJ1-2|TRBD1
TGCGCCAGCAGCCAAGCGGAAGACAGGGTGGAGGGTAACTATGGCTACACCTTC
CASSQAEDRVEGNYGYTF
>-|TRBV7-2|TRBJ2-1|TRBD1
TGTGCCAGCAGCTTCACCTCAGGGACAGGGGAGCAGTTCTTC
CASSFTSGTGEQFF
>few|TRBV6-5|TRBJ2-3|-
TGTGCCAGCAGTTTGAAGCTCCCCTCAGATACGCAGTATTTT
CASSLKLPSDTQYF
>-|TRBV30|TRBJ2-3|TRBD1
TGTGCCTGGGGACAGGGAGGAGCAGATACGCAGTATTTT
CAWGQGGADTQYF
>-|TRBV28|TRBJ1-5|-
TGTGCCAGCAGTTTATTGTCCAGGGGTAATCAGCCCCAGCATTTT
CASSLLSRGNQPQHF
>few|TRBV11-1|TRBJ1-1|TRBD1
TGTGCCAGCAGTCGAAGGACAGGGGGGAACACTGAAGCTTTCTTT
CASSRRTGGNTEAFF
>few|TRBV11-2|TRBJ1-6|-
TGTGCCAGCAGCTTAGGTCTTGGCAGGGCTGAGGATTCACCCCTCCACTTT
CASSLGLGRAEDSPLHF
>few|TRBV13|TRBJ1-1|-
TGTGCCAGCAGCTTCTATCTTCGAAGGGACACTGAAGCTTTCTTT
CASSFYLRRDTEAFF
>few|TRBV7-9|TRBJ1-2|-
TGTGCCAGCAGCTTAGGAACCGGCACCTATGGCTACACCTTC
CASSLGTGTYGYTF
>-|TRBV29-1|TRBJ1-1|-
TGCAGCGTTGTTGTGGGGATGAACACTGAAGCTTTCTTT
CSVVVGMNTEAFF
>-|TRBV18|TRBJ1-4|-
TGTGCCAGCTCACTGGCAACTAATGAAAAACTGTTTTTT
CASSLATNEKLFF
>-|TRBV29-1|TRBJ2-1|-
TGCAGCGTTTCCAAAGGGGTCAGGGGTCACAATGAGCAGTTCTTC
CSVSKGVRGHNEQFF
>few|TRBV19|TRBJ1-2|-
TGTGCCAGTAGTCCGGGCAGGGAGGAGTACTATGGCTACACCTTC
CASSPGREEYYGYTF
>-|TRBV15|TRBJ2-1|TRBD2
TGTGCCACCAGCAGAGGGTTAGCGGGGATTGAGCAGTTCTTC
CATSRGLAGIEQFF
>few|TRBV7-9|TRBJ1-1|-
TGTGCCAGCAGCTTAGGGGGCGCCTTGAACACTGAAGCTTTCTTT
CASSLGGALNTEAFF